This TCR beta chain was sequenced during a study of blood T cell repertoires in COVID-19. The wider study: T cells, B-cell-depleted T cells, or PBMCs provided the cDNA or gDNA that served as material.

Looked up from germline, CDR1 is SNHLY and CDR2 is FYNNEI. With 3 bases removed from V and 0 bases from J, the gap between germline ends came to 9 bases. This CDR3 spans 15 amino acids. Only in-frame clones appear in the TCRdb table, and some are missing; sequencing was by immunoSEQ multiplex PCR. The sample includes 200,000 to 300,000 clones, 84% of them seen just once. This clone turned up a few times. The sequenced sample consisted of peripheral blood. The chain couples TRBV2 to TRBJ2-1; D possibly corresponds to TRBD1 (5 bases). The clonotype comes from a human donor in a cohort sampled during active COVID-19. CDR3 nucleotides: TGTGCCAGCAGTGATAGGGGCAACTCCTACAATGAGCAGTTCTTC. It yields the protein CASSDRGNSYNEQFF.